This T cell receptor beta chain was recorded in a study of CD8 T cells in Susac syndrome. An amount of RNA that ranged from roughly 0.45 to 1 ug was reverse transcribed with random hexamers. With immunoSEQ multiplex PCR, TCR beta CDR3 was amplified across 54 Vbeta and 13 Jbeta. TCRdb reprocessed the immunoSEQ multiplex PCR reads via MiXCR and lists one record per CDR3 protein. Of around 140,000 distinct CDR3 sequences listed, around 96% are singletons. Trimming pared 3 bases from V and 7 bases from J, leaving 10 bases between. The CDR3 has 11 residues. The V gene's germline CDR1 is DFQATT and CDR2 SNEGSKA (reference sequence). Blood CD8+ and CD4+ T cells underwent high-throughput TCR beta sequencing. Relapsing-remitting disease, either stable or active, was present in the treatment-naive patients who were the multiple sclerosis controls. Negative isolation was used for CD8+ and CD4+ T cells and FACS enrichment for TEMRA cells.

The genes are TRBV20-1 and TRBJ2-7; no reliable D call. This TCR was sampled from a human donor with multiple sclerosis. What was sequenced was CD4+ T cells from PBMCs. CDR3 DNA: TGCAGTGCTAGCGTGATCGGGGAGCAGTACTTC. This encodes CSASVIGEQYF.